The 2 T cell receptor beta chains below come from one sample, sequenced in a study of beta chain features in type 1 diabetes. Broader study findings: There was a moderate but significant shortening of TCRB CDR3s in all four CD4+ subsets of Type 1 diabetes patients.

No cognate antigen is known for these TCRs. What was sequenced were expressed TCRB transcripts, since all of the isolated RNA had been reverse transcribed. Libraries were prepared by immunoSEQ multiplex PCR; TCRdb keeps only in-frame clonotypes and omits some of them. The data hold just under 150,000 clones, with 10% to 15% observed a single time. The source material was central memory CD4+ T cells from blood. The receptors derive from a man younger than 30 with type 1 diabetes.

This clone was seen many times. V is TRBV11-3 and J is TRBJ2-2; 8 bases are a match to TRBD1. V lost 5 bases, J lost 4 bases, and 6 bases stayed unmatched. The CDR3 has 15 residues. Germline V gene data show CDR1 as SGHNT and CDR2 as YENEEA. CDR3 sequence: CASSHRGSSTGELFF. The DNA for the CDR3 is TGTGCCAGCAGCCACAGGGGGTCGAGCACCGGGGAGCTGTTTTTT.

This clone was seen many times. This sample also contains other DNA sequences that code for the same CDR3. The chain recombines TRBV30 with TRBJ1-5; possible D gene TRBD1, 5 bases. Germline values: CDR1 GTSNPN, CDR2 SVGIG (reference sequence). The germline V and J ends were trimmed by 0 bases and 4 bases, with 10 bases remaining between them. This CDR3 is 14 amino acids long. The CDR3 nucleotides read TGTGCCTGGAGTGTAGGGGCAGGGAATCAGCCCCAGCATTTT. The encoded protein is CAWSVGAGNQPQHF.